This TCR beta chain was sequenced in a study of CD8 T cells in ankylosing spondylitis. General study findings and limits: Reported data indicate significant enrichment of disease-linked clones within matched ankylosing spondylitis synovial fluid. Characteristic of ankylosing spondylitis blood, it appeared, was a TCR beta motif comprising about eight highly homologous variants.

V lost 5 bases and J 7 bases, leaving 15 bases between the germline ends. The CDR3 has 13 residues. The germline CDR1 and CDR2 sequences are SGHRS and YFSETQ. TCRdb used MiXCR to reprocess the 5' RACE reads, holding one entry per CDR3 protein. Among roughly 120,000 distinct CDR3 sequences, roughly 15% were seen once, and the ten largest hold 2.5% to 3%. Comment on this clonotype: Its antigen is unknown.

The sequenced material came from blood, either unsorted or a sorted T cell fraction (not recorded which). The TCR was taken from a female donor with ankylosing spondylitis or in good health (not recorded which). The chain couples TRBV5-1 to TRBJ2-5; TRBD2 is a possible D gene (6 bases). The CDR3 coding sequence is TGCGCCAGCAGTCTAAGCGAGGAGGGGACCCAGTACTTC. Translating gives CASSLSEEGTQYF.